The TCR beta chain under discussion was sequenced for a study of T-cell reconstitution after alpha-beta-depleted transplantation in children. Study outcomes and limitations: Hyperexpanded clones declined; after one year, newly produced T cells mostly supplied diversity. TCRbeta diversity was high at day 60 in some patients (a result of surviving recipient T cells and thymic progenitors).

About this clonotype: Antigen: not known.

As it was prepared, the TCRbeta library received unique molecular identifiers. TCRdb fed the PCR reads into MiXCR, producing one record per CDR3 protein. The sample comprises around 700,000 distinct CDR3 sequences, about 12% of which are singletons, and 0.79% rests with the top ten. Trimming took 2 bases from V and 2 from J; bases not matched to a gene: 8. There are 16 residues in the CDR3. Germline CDR1 and CDR2: SGHRS and YFSETQ. V usage is TRBV5-1 and J usage is TRBJ2-7; 9 bases are shared with TRBD2. The sequence was collected from a girl aged 2 to 10 with congenital amegakaryocytic thrombocytopenia, due to receive a stem cell transplant. Material: PBMCs, obtained before TCRalphabeta/CD19-depleted stem cell transplant. CDR3 bases: TGCGCCAGCAGCTTTCCGGCTAGCGGGATGACCTACGAGCAGTACTTC. Translated: CASSFPASGMTYEQYF.